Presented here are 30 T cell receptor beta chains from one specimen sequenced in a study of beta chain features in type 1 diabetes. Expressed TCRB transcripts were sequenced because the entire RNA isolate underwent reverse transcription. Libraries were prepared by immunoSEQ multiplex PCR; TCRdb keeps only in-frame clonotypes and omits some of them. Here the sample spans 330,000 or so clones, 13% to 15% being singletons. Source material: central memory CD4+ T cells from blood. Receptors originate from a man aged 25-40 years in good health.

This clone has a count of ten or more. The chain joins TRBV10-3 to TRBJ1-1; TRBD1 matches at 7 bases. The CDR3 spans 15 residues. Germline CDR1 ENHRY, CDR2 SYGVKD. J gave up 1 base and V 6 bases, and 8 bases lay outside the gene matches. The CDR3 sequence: CAISRQGVSNTEAFF. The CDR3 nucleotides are TGTGCCATCAGCCGACAGGGTGTGTCGAACACTGAAGCTTTCTTT.

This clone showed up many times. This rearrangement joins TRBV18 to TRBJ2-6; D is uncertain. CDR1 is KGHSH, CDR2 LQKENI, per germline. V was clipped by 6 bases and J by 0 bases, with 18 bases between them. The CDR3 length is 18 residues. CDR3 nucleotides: TGTGCCAGCTCCCAAAACAGCTTACTAAACTCTGGGGCCAACGTCCTGACTTTC. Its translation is CASSQNSLLNSGANVLTF. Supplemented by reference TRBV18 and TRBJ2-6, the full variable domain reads NAGVMQNPRHLVRRRGQEARLRCSPMKGHSHVYWYRQLPEEGLKFMVYLQKENIIDESGMPKERFSAEFPKEGPSILRIQQVVRGDSAAYFCASSQNSLLNSGANVLTFGAGSRLTVL.

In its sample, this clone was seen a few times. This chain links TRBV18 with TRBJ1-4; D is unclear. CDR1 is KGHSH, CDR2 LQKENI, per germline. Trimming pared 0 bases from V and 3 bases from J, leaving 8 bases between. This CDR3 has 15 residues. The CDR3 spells CASSPPLMANEKLFF. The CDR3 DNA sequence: TGTGCCAGCTCACCACCCCTAATGGCTAATGAAAAACTGTTTTTT.

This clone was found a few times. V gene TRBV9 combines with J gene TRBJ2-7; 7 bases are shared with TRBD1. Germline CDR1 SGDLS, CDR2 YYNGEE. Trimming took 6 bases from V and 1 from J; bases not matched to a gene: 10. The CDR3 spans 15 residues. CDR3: CASTAGTVSSYEQYV. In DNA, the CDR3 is TGTGCCAGCACCGCCGGGACAGTCTCGTCCTACGAGCAGTACGTC.

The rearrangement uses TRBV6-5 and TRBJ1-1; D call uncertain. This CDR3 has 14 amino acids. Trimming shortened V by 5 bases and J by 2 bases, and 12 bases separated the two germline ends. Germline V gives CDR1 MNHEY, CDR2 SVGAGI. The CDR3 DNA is TGTGCCAGCAGTCCCCCGGGAACCAACACTGAAGCTTTCTTT. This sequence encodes CASSPPGTNTEAFF.

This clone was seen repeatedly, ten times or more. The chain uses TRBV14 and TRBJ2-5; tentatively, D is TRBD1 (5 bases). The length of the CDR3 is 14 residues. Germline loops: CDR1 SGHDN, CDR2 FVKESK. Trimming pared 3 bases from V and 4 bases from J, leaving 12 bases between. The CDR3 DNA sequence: TGTGCCAGCAGCCACCTCAGGGATGGAGAGACCCAGTACTTC. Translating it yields CASSHLRDGETQYF.

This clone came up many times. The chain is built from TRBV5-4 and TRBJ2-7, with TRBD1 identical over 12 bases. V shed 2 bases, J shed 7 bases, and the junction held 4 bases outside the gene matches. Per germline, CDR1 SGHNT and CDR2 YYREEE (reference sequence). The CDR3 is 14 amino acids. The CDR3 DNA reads TGTGCCAGCAGCTTCGGGACAGGGGGCGATGAGCAGTACTTC. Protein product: CASSFGTGGDEQYF.

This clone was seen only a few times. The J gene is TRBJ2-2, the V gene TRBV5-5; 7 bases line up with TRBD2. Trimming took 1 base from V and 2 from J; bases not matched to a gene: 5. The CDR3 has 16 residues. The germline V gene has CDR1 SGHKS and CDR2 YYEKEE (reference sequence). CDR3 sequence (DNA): TGTGCCAGCAGCTTGACCCCGGGACTAAACACCGGGGAGCTGTTTTTT. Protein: CASSLTPGLNTGELFF.

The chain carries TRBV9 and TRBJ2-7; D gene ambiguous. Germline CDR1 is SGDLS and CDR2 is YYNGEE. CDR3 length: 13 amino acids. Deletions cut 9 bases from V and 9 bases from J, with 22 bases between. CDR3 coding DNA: TGTGCCACCAGACGGACCCTAGGATTTTGGCAGTACGTC. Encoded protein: CATRRTLGFWQYV.

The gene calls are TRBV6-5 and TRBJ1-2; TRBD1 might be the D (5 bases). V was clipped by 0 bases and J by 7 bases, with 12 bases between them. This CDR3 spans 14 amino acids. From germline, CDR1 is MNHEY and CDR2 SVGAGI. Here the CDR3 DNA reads TGTGCCAGCAGTTACTCAACCGGGGGGATTGGCTACACCTTC. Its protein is CASSYSTGGIGYTF.

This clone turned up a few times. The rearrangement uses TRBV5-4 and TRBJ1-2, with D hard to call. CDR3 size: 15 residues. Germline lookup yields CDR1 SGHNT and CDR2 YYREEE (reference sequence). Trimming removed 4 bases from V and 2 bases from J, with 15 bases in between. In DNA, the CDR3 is TGTGCCAGCAGCATGGGAGCGGGGAACAACTATGGCTACACCTTC. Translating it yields CASSMGAGNNYGYTF.

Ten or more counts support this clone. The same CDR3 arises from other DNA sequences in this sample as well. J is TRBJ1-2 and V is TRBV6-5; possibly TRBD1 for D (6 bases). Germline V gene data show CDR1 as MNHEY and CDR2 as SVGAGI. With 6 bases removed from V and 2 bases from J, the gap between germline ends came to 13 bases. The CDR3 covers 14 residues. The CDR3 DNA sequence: TGTGCCAGCAGACGGACAGCCTCAAACTATGGCTACACCTTC. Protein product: CASRRTASNYGYTF.

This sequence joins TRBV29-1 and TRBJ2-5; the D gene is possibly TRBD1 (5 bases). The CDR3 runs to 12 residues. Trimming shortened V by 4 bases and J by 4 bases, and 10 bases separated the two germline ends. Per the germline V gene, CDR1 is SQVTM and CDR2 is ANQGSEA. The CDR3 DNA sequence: TGCAGCGTTGCTGGCAGGGCAGAGACCCAGTACTTC. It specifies CSVAGRAETQYF.

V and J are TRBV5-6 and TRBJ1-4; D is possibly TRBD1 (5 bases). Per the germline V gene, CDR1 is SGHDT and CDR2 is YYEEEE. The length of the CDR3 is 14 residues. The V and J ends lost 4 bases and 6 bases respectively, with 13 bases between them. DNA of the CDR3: TGTGCCAGCAGCGATACCGGGACGGATGAAAAACTGTTTTTT. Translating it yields CASSDTGTDEKLFF.

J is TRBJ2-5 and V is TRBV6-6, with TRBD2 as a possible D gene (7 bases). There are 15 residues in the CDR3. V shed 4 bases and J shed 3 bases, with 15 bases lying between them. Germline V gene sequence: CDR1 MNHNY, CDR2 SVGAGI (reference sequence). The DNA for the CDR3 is TGTGCCAGCAGTTGGGGAGGGGGGGCCGAAGAGACCCAGTACTTC. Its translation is CASSWGGGAEETQYF.

The CDR3 is CASSTLLPNMADTQYF. Here the CDR3 DNA reads TGTGCCAGCAGCACATTACTACCCAACATGGCAGATACGCAGTATTTT. The V call is TRBV5-5, the J call TRBJ2-3, with D uncertain. The CDR3 sequence is 16 residues long. Trimming removed 4 bases from V and 4 bases from J, with 19 bases in between. Germline CDR1 and CDR2: SGHKS and YYEKEE (reference sequence).

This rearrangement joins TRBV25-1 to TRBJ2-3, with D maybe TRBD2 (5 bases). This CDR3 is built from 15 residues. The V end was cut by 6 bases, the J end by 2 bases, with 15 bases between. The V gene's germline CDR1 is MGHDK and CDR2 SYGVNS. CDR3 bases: TGTGCCAGCAGCAGAGCGGAGGCAATCACAGATACGCAGTATTTT. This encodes CASSRAEAITDTQYF. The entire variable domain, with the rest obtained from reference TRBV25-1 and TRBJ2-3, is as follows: EADIYQTPRYLVIGTGKKITLECSQTMGHDKMYWYQQDPGMELHLIHYSYGVNSTEKGDLSSESTVSRIRTEHFPLTLESARPSHTSQYLCASSRAEAITDTQYFGPGTRLTVL.

The CDR3 sequence: CASRPNGILGADTQYF. The DNA of the CDR3 is TGTGCCAGCAGGCCTAACGGGATTCTGGGAGCAGATACGCAGTATTTT. The chain employs TRBV27 and TRBJ2-3; TRBD2 might be the D (5 bases). The V gene lost 6 bases and the J gene lost 4 bases, with 20 bases spanning the gap. The CDR3 totals 16 residues. The germline CDR1 and CDR2 sequences are MNHEY and SMNVEV (reference sequence).

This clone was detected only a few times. The CDR3 loop is CATADRLSGYGYTF. The CDR3 bases are TGTGCCACCGCCGACAGGCTTTCGGGCTATGGCTACACCTTC. The V gene is TRBV19, the J gene TRBJ1-2; TRBD1 might be the D (6 bases). CDR1 is LNHDA and CDR2 is SQIVND in the germline V gene (reference sequence). Trimming removed 10 bases at V and 4 bases at J, with 19 bases between. The CDR3 is made up of 14 amino acids.

Written as DNA, the CDR3 is TGTGCCAGCAGCCGACAGGGGATTTACGAGCAGTACTTC. As protein: CASSRQGIYEQYF. The chain has TRBV5-4 and TRBJ2-7, with 8 bases aligning to TRBD1. The trim removed 4 bases at V and 4 bases at J, leaving 4 bases unmatched. CDR3 length: 13 residues. Germline V CDR1 and CDR2: SGHNT, YYREEE (reference sequence).

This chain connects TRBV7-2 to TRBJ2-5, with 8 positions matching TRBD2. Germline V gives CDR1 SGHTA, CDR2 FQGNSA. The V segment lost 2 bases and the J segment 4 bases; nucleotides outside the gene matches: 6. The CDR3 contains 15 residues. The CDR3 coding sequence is TGTGCCAGCAGCTTATTACGGGGGGGATCAGAGACCCAGTACTTC. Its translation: CASSLLRGGSETQYF.

The CDR3 here is CASSQGGSGRSTDTQYF. As DNA, the CDR3 is TGTGCCAGCAGCCAAGGTGGCAGCGGGAGAAGCACAGATACGCAGTATTTT. The V call is TRBV7-2, the J call TRBJ2-3; 8 bases align to TRBD2. The CDR3 has 17 amino acids. V lost 5 bases and J lost 0; bases outside the gene matches: 10. Germline V gives CDR1 SGHTA, CDR2 FQGNSA. The full variable domain, in which reference TRBV7-2 and TRBJ2-3 provide the parts outside the CDR3, is GAGVSQSPSNKVTEKGKDVELRCDPISGHTALYWYRQSLGQGLEFLIYFQGNSAPDKSGLPSDRFSAERTGGSVSTLTIQRTQQEDSAVYLCASSQGGSGRSTDTQYFGPGTRLTVL.

In DNA, the CDR3 is TGCGCCAGCAGCTTGAGTGGGGCCCCCTACGAGCAGTACTTC. It encodes CASSLSGAPYEQYF. This chain uses TRBV5-1 with TRBJ2-7, with a tentative D call TRBD1 (5 bases). The V gene's germline CDR1 is SGHRS and CDR2 YFSETQ. The ends were cut back, 1 base at V and 2 bases at J, with 10 bases in the middle. The CDR3 is 14 residues long.

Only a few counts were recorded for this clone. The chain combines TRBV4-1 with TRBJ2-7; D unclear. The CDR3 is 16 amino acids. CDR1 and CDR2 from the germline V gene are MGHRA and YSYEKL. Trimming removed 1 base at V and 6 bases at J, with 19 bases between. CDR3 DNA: TGCGCCAGCAGCCAAGCAATAGCCTGGGGAAGTACCGAGCAGTACTTC. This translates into CASSQAIAWGSTEQYF.

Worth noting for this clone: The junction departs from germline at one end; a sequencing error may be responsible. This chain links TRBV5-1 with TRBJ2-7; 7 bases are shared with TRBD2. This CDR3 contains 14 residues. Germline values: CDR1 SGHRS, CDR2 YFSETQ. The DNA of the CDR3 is TGTGCCAGCAGCAGATCAGCGGGGAGCAACGAGCAGTACTTC. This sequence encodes CASSRSAGSNEQYF.

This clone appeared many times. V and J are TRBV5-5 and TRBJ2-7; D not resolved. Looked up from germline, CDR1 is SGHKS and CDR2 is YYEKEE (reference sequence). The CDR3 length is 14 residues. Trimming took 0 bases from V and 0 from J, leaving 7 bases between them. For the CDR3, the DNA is TGTGCCAGCAGCTTGGAGGCAGTCTCCTACGAGCAGTACTTC. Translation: CASSLEAVSYEQYF. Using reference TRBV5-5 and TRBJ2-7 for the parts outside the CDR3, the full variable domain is DAGVTQSPTHLIKTRGQQVTLRCSPISGHKSVSWYQQVLGQGPQFIFQYYEKEERGRGNFPDRFSARQFPNYSSELNVNALLLGDSALYLCASSLEAVSYEQYFGPGTRLTVT.

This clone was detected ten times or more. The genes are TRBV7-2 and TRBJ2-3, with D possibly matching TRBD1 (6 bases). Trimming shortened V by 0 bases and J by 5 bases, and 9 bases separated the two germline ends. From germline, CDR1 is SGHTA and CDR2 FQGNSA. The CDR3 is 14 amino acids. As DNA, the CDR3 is TGTGCCAGCAGCTTAGCGGGGGCCCTAGATACGCAGTATTTT. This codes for CASSLAGALDTQYF.

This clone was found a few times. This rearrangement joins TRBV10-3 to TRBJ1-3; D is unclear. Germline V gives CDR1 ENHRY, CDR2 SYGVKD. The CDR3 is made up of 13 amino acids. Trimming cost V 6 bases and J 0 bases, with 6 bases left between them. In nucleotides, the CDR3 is TGTGCCATCAGCTCACCCTCTGGAAACACCATATATTTT. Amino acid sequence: CAISSPSGNTIYF.

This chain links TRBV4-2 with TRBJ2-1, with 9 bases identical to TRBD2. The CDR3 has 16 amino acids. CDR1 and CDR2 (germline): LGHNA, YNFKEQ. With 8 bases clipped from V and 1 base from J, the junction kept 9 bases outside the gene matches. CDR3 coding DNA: TGTGCCAGCTGTCCGGAGCGGGAGGCGTCCTACAATGAGCAGTTCTTC. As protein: CASCPEREASYNEQFF.

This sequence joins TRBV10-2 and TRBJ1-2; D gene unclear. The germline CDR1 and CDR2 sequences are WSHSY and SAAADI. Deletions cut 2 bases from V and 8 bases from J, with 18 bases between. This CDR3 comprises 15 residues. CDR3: CASSERPETRKGYTF. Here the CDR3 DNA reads TGCGCCAGCAGTGAGCGTCCAGAAACCCGAAAAGGCTACACCTTC.